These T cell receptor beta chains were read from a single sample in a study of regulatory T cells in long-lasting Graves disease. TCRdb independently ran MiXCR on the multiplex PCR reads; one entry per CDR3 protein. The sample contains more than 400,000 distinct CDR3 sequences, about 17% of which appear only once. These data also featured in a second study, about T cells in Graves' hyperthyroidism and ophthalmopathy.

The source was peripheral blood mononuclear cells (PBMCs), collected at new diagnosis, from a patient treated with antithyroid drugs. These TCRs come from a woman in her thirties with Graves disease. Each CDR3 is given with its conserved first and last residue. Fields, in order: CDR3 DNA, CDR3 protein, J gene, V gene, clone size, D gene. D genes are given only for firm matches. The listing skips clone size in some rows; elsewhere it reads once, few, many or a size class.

CDR3 DNA: TGTGCCAGCAGCTTTCGGCAGGGCGCCAATCAGTTCTTC; CDR3 protein: CASSFRQGANQFF; J gene: TRBJ2-1; V gene: TRBV7-6; clone size: .; D gene: .
CDR3 DNA: TGCAGTGCTAGAGGCCGACAGGGGGAAGGTTCACCCCTCCACTTT; CDR3 protein: CSARGRQGEGSPLHF; J gene: TRBJ1-6; V gene: TRBV20-1; clone size: .; D gene: TRBD1
CDR3 DNA: TGTGCCACCGGTCCGCCTAGCGGGAGGAAGGACACCGGGGAGCTGTTTTTT; CDR3 protein: CATGPPSGRKDTGELFF; J gene: TRBJ2-2; V gene: TRBV3-2; clone size: .; D gene: .
CDR3 DNA: TGTGCCTGGAGTGCCCTCGGTGAAAAACTTTTTTTT; CDR3 protein: CAWSALGEKLFF; J gene: TRBJ1-4; V gene: TRBV30; clone size: many; D gene: .
CDR3 DNA: TGTGCCAGCAGCTTAGGATTAGGGGTGAACACTGAAGCTTTCTTT; CDR3 protein: CASSLGLGVNTEAFF; J gene: TRBJ1-1; V gene: TRBV7-2; clone size: many; D gene: .
CDR3 DNA: TGCAGTGCTAGTGCTCGGACTAGTGTCTACTACAATGAGCAGTTCTTC; CDR3 protein: CSASARTSVYYNEQFF; J gene: TRBJ2-1; V gene: TRBV20-1; clone size: .; D gene: TRBD2
CDR3 DNA: TGTGCCAGCAGAGAACAGGGGCGGGAGACCCAGTACTTC; CDR3 protein: CASREQGRETQYF; J gene: TRBJ2-5; V gene: TRBV28; clone size: many; D gene: TRBD1
CDR3 DNA: TGTGCCAGTAGTATCAGCGGCTCCTACGACAATGAGCAGTTCTTC; CDR3 protein: CASSISGSYDNEQFF; J gene: TRBJ2-1; V gene: TRBV19; clone size: few; D gene: .
CDR3 DNA: TGCAGTGCTACACCGGGACTAGCGGGCTACAATGAGCAGTTCTTC; CDR3 protein: CSATPGLAGYNEQFF; J gene: TRBJ2-1; V gene: TRBV20-1; clone size: .; D gene: TRBD2
CDR3 DNA: TGTGCCAGCACGGGGGGCGGTCTGGACTATGGCTACACCTTC; CDR3 protein: CASTGGGLDYGYTF; J gene: TRBJ1-2; V gene: TRBV12-3/TRBV12-4; clone size: many; D gene: .
CDR3 DNA: TGTGCCAGCAGCTCGCAGGGAAGCGGTTCCTACGAGCTGTACTTC; CDR3 protein: CASSSQGSGSYELYF; J gene: TRBJ2-7; V gene: TRBV7-9; clone size: .; D gene: .
CDR3 DNA: TGTGCCAGTAGTATAGGGGACAGGGGGCCGACCGGGGAGCTGTTTTTT; CDR3 protein: CASSIGDRGPTGELFF; J gene: TRBJ2-2; V gene: TRBV19; clone size: few; D gene: TRBD1
CDR3 DNA: TGTGCCAGCAGTTCGGGAGCTAGCGGGAGACGTCCCGGGGAGCTGTTTTTT; CDR3 protein: CASSSGASGRRPGELFF; J gene: TRBJ2-2; V gene: TRBV27; clone size: few; D gene: TRBD2
CDR3 DNA: TGCGCCAGCAGCTATATGACAGGGGGCCTCGCTGAAGCTTTCTTT; CDR3 protein: CASSYMTGGLAEAFF; J gene: TRBJ1-1; V gene: TRBV5-1; clone size: few; D gene: TRBD1
CDR3 DNA: TGTGCCAGCAGGATTCCCGTGGGGGGGTCCTACGAGCAGTACTTC; CDR3 protein: CASRIPVGGSYEQYF; J gene: TRBJ2-7; V gene: TRBV6-2/TRBV6-3; clone size: many; D gene: TRBD2
CDR3 DNA: TGTGCCAGCAGTTTATTGGGACTAGCGGAATCCTCTGGGGCCAACGTCCTGACTTTC; CDR3 protein: CASSLLGLAESSGANVLTF; J gene: TRBJ2-6; V gene: TRBV27; clone size: many; D gene: TRBD2